The source of this TCR beta chain is a study of T cells in Graves' hyperthyroidism and ophthalmopathy. Whole-study context: Peripheral blood was drawn at first diagnosis, prior to all treatment.

General study results and limits: Most clonotypes that expanded in the thyroid above 0.001 also showed up in blood. Ophthalmopathy cases were set apart from stable hyperthyroidism by a 13 V-J model.

This CDR3 comprises 12 residues. Germline values: CDR1 SGHAT, CDR2 FQNNGV. V was clipped by 6 bases and J by 9 bases, with 12 bases between them. Amplified regions were TCR beta CDR3 sequences from RNA transcripts. The HTBI set primed first-round TCR CDR3 RT-PCR. TCRdb independently ran MiXCR on the multiplex PCR reads; one entry per CDR3 protein. The data show around 610,000 distinct CDR3 sequences, over 12% seen once. From 8.5 to 10 ml of fresh peripheral blood, PBMCs were isolated. This clonotype has at least ten counts. Its specificity is unknown. The origin of this receptor is a woman aged 40 to 50 with Graves' ophthalmopathy. What was sequenced was blood. The J gene is TRBJ2-4, the V gene TRBV11-2, with D perhaps TRBD2 (6 bases). Here the CDR3 reads CASRGTGPIQYF. The DNA of the CDR3 is TGTGCCAGCAGGGGGACTGGTCCCATTCAGTACTTC.